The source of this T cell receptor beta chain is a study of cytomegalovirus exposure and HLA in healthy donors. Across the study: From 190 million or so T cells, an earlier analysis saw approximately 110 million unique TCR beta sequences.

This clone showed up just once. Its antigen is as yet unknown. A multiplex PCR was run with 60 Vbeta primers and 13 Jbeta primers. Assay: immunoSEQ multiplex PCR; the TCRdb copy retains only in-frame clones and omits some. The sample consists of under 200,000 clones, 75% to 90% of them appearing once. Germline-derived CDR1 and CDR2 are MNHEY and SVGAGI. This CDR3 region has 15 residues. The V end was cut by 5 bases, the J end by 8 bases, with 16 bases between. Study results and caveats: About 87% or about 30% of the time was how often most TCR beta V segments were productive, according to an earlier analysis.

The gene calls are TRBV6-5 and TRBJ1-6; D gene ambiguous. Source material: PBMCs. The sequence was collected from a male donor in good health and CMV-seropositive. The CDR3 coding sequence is TGTGCCAGCAGTAAGGGAGGAGGGATGGATTCACCCCTCCACTTT. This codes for CASSKGGGMDSPLHF.